This T cell receptor (beta chain) was recorded in a study of shared clonotypes between healthy human individuals (TCRdb year 2020). Looking at the study overall: Three men and a couple of women, aged 18 to 49 years, made up the cohort. To estimate repertoire size and how much clonotype sharing occurs between individuals, the study deeply sequenced the blood TCR repertoires of 5 or 6 healthy adults. To increase sequencing depth and limit assay-specific biases, different laboratories used diverse techniques to prepare libraries and sequence TCR repertoires. Each donor's leukapheresis produced roughly between about 0.9 and 9.5 billion PBMCs.

Using the deep immunoSEQ assay, TCR CDR3 regions were amplified from genomic DNA by multiplex PCR. Genomic DNA extracted from each cell subset was distributed evenly over all wells of several immunoSEQ 96-well plates, and each plate served as one replicate. Each replicate PCR for unsorted PBMC received around 330 ng genomic DNA, equal to 30,000 to 35,000 T cell genomes. Unsorted PBMC genomic DNA was sequenced across ten immunoSEQ deep assay plates. The purified libraries were quantified using a Qubit 3.0 fluorometer, sized with a Bioanalyzer 2100, and then quantified again using the KAPA Library Quantification kit. A separate single-read 150-cycle Illumina NextSeq 550 flow cell was used to sequence each immunoSEQ 96-well plate. Turning to the authors' computational methods: The immunoSEQ output contained only junctional sequences without quality scores, so filtering could not match that applied to full-length reads. To assign V/J genes and CDR3, sequences were annotated against IMGT germline references using PyIR, a Python wrapper for IgBLAST v1.9. Reads were filtered out if the reads had weak V/J assignments (E-value above 1e-6), no CDR3, stop codons, out-of-frame junctions, or ambiguous translated residues. A V3J clonotype was defined by an identical inferred V gene, J gene, and CDR3 amino acid sequence. To compute the percentage overlap between repertoires, the number of shared unique clonotypes was divided by the size of the smaller repertoire. RTK rarefaction, the Chao1 estimator, and Recon v2.1 estimates of unobserved clonotypes were used to assess repertoire richness. Entries here come from immuneACCESS through TCRdb and include only in-frame sequences with V and J called. Some clones fail to appear in such tables; in the studies checked, an unresolved V gene covers under half of the shortfall, and the cause of the remainder is unknown. The DNA was the basis for D and trimming; V, J and clone size are from that table. Recorded for this sample are roughly 490,000 clones; roughly four fifths of them occurred a single time. The ten most abundant clones make up under 15% of the sample.

From cysteine to phenylalanine, the CDR3 is 15 amino acids long. The only DNA kept is the CDR3, 45 bases in frame from the first base. The germline ends are 11 bases apart after V is trimmed by 3 bases and J by 3 bases. The germline V gene (reference sequence) supplies CDR1 SSHAT and CDR2 FNYEAQ. The donors were healthy, HIV-negative adults who had no recently reported acute infections or vaccinations. Every donor was a Caucasian adult residing in Nashville, Tennessee, USA. For unsorted samples, about 90 million PBMCs were counted and genomic DNA was extracted with the QIAamp DNA Blood Mini kit. Blood was obtained by leukapheresis, after which PBMCs were separated by Ficoll-Histopaque density gradient centrifugation and cryopreserved in liquid nitrogen vapor phase. Notes on this clone: The antigen it binds to is not known. Per-base quality was not reported, and no clone a single base away is much larger than it.

General findings and caveats noted by the study authors: Pairwise subsampling led to the expectation that sequencing depth would affect the degree of clonotype sharing among donors. Sampling was restricted to blood, and TCR repertoires in tissue are likely to differ from TCR repertoires in blood. The genetic and exposure-history diversity represented was limited by the small number of donors.

The chain joins TRBV7-7 to TRBJ2-2; the D region may be TRBD1 or TRBD2, each matching 5 bases equally. This clonotype was obtained from a middle-aged woman in good health. Some clones in this sample may be carry-over from other donors' samples. Sequenced material: PBMCs. The DNA sequence is as follows: TGTGCCAGCAGCTTTGACAGAGGGGACACCGGGGAGCTGTTTTTT. This sequence encodes CASSFDRGDTGELFF.